This TCR beta chain was obtained from a study of cytomegalovirus exposure and HLA in healthy donors. Turning to the study itself: Earlier findings included about 120 million unique TCR beta sequences obtained from 150 million to 200 million T cells.

Study observations and caveats: In presence/absence analyses, roughly uniform sequencing depth across donors was assumed.

PCR was performed using 60 Vbeta and 13 Jbeta primers. TCRdb's copy holds only in-frame clones and misses some; the assay was immunoSEQ multiplex PCR. This table has about 180,000 clones, roughly 76% appearing once. Note on this clone: The antigen remains undetermined.

The germline gives CDR1 LGHNA, CDR2 YNFKEQ. The CDR3 loop spans 18 amino acids. After removal of 1 base from V and 3 bases from J, the junction contained 12 bases not matched to a gene. Sequencing was carried out using PBMCs. The origin of this receptor is a woman under 30 in good health and CMV-seropositive. This sequence joins TRBV4-2 and TRBJ2-3, with 8 bases identical to TRBD2. The CDR3 reads CASSQGGLGGGRTDTQYF. CDR3 nucleotides: TGTGCCAGCAGCCAAGGAGGCCTTGGCGGGGGGCGTACAGATACGCAGTATTTT.